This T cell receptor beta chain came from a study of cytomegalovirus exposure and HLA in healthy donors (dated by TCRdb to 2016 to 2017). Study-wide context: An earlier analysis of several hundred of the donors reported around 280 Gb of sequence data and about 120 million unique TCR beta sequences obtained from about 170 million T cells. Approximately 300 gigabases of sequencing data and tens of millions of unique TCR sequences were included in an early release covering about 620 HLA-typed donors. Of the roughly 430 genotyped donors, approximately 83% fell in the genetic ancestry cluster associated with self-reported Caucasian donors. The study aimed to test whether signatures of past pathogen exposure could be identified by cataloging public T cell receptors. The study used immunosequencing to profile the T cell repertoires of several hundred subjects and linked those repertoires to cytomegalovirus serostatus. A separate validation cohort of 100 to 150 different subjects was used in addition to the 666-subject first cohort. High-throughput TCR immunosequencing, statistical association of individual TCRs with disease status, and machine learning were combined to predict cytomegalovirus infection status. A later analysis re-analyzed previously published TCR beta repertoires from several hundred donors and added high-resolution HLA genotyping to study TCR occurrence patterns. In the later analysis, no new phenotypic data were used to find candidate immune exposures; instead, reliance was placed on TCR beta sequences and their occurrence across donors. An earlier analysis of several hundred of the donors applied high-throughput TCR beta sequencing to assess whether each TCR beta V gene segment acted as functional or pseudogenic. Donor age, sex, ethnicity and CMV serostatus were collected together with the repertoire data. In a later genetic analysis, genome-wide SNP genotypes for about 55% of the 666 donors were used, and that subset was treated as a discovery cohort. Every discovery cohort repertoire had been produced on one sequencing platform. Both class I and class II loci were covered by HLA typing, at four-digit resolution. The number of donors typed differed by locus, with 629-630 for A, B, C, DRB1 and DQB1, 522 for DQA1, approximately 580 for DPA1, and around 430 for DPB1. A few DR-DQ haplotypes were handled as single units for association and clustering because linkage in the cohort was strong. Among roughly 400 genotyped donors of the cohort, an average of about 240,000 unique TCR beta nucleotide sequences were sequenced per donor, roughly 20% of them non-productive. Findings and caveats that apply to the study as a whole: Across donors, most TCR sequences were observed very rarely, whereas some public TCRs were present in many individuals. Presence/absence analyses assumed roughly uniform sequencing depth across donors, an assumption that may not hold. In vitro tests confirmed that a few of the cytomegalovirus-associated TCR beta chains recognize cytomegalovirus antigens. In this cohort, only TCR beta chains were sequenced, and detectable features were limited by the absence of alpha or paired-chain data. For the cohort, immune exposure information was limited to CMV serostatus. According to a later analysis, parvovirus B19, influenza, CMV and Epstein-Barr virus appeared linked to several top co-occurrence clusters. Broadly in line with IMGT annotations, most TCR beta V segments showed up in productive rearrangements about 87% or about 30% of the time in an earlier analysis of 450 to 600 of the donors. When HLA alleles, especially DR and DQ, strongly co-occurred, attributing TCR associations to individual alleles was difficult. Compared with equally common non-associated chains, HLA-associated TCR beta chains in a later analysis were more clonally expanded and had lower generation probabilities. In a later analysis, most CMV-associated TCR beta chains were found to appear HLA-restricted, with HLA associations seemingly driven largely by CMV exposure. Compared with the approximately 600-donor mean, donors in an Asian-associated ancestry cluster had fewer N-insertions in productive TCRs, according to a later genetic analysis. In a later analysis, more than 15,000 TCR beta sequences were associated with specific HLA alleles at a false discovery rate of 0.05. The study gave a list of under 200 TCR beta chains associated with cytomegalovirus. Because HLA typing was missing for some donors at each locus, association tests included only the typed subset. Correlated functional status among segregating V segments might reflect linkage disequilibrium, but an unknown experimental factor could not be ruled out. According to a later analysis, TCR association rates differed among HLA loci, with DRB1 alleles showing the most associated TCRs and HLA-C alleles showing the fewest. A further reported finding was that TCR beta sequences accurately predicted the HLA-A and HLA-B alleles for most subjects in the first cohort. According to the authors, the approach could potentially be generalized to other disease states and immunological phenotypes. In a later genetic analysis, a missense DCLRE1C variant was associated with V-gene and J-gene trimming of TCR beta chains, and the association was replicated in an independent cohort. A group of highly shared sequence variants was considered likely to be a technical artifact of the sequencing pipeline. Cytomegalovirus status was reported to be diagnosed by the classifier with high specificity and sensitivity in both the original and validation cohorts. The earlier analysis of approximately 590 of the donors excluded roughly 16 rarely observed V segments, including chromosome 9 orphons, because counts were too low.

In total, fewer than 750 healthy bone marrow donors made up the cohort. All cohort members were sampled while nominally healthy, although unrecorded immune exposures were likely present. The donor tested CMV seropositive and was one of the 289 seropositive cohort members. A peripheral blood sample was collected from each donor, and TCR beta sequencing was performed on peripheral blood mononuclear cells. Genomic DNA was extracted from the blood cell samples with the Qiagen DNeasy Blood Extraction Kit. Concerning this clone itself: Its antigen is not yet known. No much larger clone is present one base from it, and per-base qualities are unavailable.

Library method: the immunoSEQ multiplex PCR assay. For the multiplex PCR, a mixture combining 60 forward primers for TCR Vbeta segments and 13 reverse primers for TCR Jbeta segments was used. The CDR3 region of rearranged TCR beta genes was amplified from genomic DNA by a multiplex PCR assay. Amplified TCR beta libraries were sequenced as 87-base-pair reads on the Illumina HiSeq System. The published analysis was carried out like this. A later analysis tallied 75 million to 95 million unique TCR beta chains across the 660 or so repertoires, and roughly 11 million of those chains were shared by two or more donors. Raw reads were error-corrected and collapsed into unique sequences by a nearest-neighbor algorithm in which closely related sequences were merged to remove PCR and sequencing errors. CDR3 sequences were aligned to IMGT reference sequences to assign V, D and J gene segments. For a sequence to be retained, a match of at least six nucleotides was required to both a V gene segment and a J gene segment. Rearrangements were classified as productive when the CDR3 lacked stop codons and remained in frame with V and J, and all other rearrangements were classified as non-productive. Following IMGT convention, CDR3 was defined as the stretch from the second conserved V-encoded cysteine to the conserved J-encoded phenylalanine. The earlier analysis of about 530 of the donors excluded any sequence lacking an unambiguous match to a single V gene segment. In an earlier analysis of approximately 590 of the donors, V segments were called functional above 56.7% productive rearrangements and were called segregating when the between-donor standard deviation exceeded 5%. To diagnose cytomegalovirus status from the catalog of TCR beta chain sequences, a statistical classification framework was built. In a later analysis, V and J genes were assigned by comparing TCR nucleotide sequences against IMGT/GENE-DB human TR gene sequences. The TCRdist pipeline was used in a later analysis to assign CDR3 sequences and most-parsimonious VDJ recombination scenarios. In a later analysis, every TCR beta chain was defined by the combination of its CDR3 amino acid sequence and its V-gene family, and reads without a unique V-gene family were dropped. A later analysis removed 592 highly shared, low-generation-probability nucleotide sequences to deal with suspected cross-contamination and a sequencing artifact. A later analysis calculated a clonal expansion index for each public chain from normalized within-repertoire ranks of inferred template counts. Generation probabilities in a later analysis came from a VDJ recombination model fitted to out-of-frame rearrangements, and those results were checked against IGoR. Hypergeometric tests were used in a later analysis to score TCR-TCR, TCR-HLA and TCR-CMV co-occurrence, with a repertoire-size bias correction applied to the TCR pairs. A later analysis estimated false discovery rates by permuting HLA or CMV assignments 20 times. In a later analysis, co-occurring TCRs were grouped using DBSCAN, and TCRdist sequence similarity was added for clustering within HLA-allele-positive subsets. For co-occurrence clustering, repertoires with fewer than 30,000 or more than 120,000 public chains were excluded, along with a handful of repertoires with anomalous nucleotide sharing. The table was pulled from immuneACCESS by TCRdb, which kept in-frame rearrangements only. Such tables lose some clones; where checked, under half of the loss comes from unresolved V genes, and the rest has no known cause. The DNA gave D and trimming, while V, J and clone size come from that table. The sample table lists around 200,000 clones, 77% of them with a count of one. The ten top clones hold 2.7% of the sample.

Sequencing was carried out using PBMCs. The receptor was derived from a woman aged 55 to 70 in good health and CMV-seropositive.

The CDR3 region has the sequence CASSNGGQAPYNSPLHF. The bases are TGTGCCAGCAGCAATGGGGGACAGGCCCCTTATAATTCACCCCTCCACTTT. The V and J segments used are TRBV21-1 and TRBJ1-6; TRBD1 is the table's D call, not checked against the DNA. TRBV21-1 is given as a pseudogene. From the cysteine through the phenylalanine, the CDR3 covers 17 amino acids. Only CDR3 DNA remains: 51 bases, in frame from the first base.